One and the same sample provided the 14 T cell receptor beta chains below, sequenced in a study of CD8 T cells in Susac syndrome. When the RNA was reverse transcribed, random hexamers were used with an input of roughly 0.45 to 1 ug. One entry per CDR3 protein results from TCRdb running MiXCR on the immunoSEQ multiplex PCR reads. This repertoire shows 95,000 to 150,000 distinct CDR3 sequences, about 94% found once; its top ten account for around 0.2%. The sequenced sample consisted of CD8+ T cells from PBMCs. These receptor sequences come from a human donor with Susac syndrome.

The chain joins TRBV29-1 to TRBJ1-1; weak D call: TRBD1 (5 bases). CDR1 is SQVTM and CDR2 is ANQGSEA in the germline V gene. V was shortened by 3 bases and J by 3 bases, with 11 bases between the two germline ends. This CDR3 contains 13 residues. The CDR3 bases are TGCAGCGTTGACAGGGACGTAGACACTGAAGCTTTCTTT. Residues: CSVDRDVDTEAFF.

V gene TRBV4-2 combines with J gene TRBJ1-6; D is uncertain. CDR3 length equals 17 residues. The V gene lost 0 bases and the J gene lost 2 bases, with 11 bases spanning the gap. Germline CDR1 reads LGHNA; CDR2 reads YNFKEQ. CDR3 region: CASSQDRDNPYNSPLHF. The CDR3 DNA is TGTGCCAGCAGCCAAGATCGGGATAACCCCTATAATTCACCCCTCCACTTT.

The chain uses TRBV4-2 and TRBJ1-2, with no clear D. The germline V gene has CDR1 LGHNA and CDR2 YNFKEQ. The CDR3 spans 15 residues. V was clipped by 2 bases and J by 0 bases, with 10 bases between them. The CDR3 spells CASSQLGPTNYGYTF. CDR3 sequence (DNA): TGTGCCAGCAGCCAACTAGGCCCCACTAACTATGGCTACACCTTC.

V and J are TRBV4-1 and TRBJ2-5, with D perhaps TRBD1 or TRBD2 (5 bases each). V was clipped by 0 bases and J by 5 bases, with 16 bases between them. Germline CDR1 MGHRA, CDR2 YSYEKL. CDR3 length: 16 amino acids. CDR3 residues: CASSQDPGTVGETQYF. The DNA of the CDR3 is TGCGCCAGCAGCCAAGATCCAGGGACGGTGGGGGAGACCCAGTACTTC.

The chain has TRBV30 and TRBJ1-1; the D is unclear. Deletions cut 4 bases from V and 1 base from J, with 10 bases between. This CDR3 region has 13 residues. Germline CDR1 and CDR2: GTSNPN and SVGIG (reference sequence). The DNA of the CDR3 is TGTGCCTGGATGAGTAACCCGAACACTGAAGCTTTCTTT. Translated: CAWMSNPNTEAFF.

V usage is TRBV18 and J usage is TRBJ1-5; 7 bases fit TRBD1. V gave up 4 bases and J gave up 6 bases; unmatched junction bases: 9. The CDR3 runs 15 residues. Per germline, CDR1 KGHSH and CDR2 LQKENI. The chain's CDR3 is CASSRYRGPGQPQHF. The CDR3 nucleotides read TGTGCCAGCTCACGCTACAGGGGTCCGGGTCAGCCCCAGCATTTT.

This chain connects TRBV20-1 to TRBJ2-5; the match to TRBD1 covers 7 bases. Germline-derived CDR1 and CDR2 are DFQATT and SNEGSKA (reference sequence). V was pared by 5 bases and J by 4 bases, with 13 bases of the junction left unmatched. The CDR3 loop spans 15 amino acids. CDR3 amino acids: CSARGRDRLSETQYF. In DNA form, the CDR3 reads TGCAGTGCTCGCGGCCGGGACAGATTATCAGAGACCCAGTACTTC.

The rearrangement joins TRBV9 to TRBJ2-3; D uncertain. The V end lost 3 bases, the J end lost 0 bases, and 5 bases lay between the germline ends. The CDR3 covers 13 residues. Germline V gives CDR1 SGDLS, CDR2 YYNGEE. DNA for the CDR3: TGTGCCAGCAGCGCGCTGAGCACAGATACGCAGTATTTT. Its protein is CASSALSTDTQYF.

The chain couples TRBV15 to TRBJ2-3; D is ambiguous. The V gene's germline CDR1 is LNHNV and CDR2 YYDKDF (reference sequence). The CDR3 is 13 amino acids. The V end lost 0 bases, the J end lost 4 bases, and 5 bases lay between the germline ends. The CDR3 coding sequence is TGTGCCACCAGCAGAGACAGTTCAGATACGCAGTATTTT. Its translation: CATSRDSSDTQYF.

The rearrangement joins TRBV2 to TRBJ2-7, with D unclear. The V gene's germline CDR1 is SNHLY and CDR2 FYNNEI. The CDR3 length is 13 residues. Trimming shortened V by 3 bases and J by 6 bases, and 12 bases separated the two germline ends. Here the CDR3 reads CASSDSIVAEQYF. The DNA for the CDR3 is TGTGCCAGCAGTGACTCGATAGTGGCCGAGCAGTACTTC.

The chain joins TRBV6-2 or TRBV6-3 to TRBJ2-4; the D gene is possibly TRBD2 (6 bases). Trimming cost V 7 bases and J 7 bases, with 14 bases left between them. Germline V gene data show CDR1 as MNHEY and CDR2 as SVGEGT. The CDR3 extends over 13 amino acids. This CDR3 reads CASTLGEVNIQYF. Written as DNA, the CDR3 is TGTGCCAGCACCCTGGGGGAGGTGAACATTCAGTACTTC.

The chain joins TRBV9 to TRBJ2-3, with D perhaps TRBD1 (5 bases). V was trimmed by 3 bases and J by 3 bases, leaving 8 bases between them. Germline V gene sequence: CDR1 SGDLS, CDR2 YYNGEE. CDR3 length equals 13 residues. The CDR3 is CASSEYRTDTQYF. For the CDR3, the DNA is TGTGCCAGCAGCGAATACAGGACAGATACGCAGTATTTT.

The chain joins TRBV7-8 to TRBJ2-5; TRBD2 matches 10 bases. The CDR3 has 18 residues. Trimming cost V 5 bases and J 2 bases; bases outside gene matches: 14. Germline V lookup: CDR1 SGHVS, CDR2 FQNEAQ. CDR3 region: CASSRRASGGVLQETQYF. The CDR3, as DNA: TGTGCCAGCAGCCGCCGGGCTAGCGGGGGTGTCCTACAAGAGACCCAGTACTTC.

The chain recombines TRBV6-6 with TRBJ2-1, with D tentatively TRBD2 (6 bases). Germline V gene lookup returns CDR1 MNHNY and CDR2 SVGAGI (reference sequence). The CDR3 totals 15 residues. V was cut by 4 bases and J by 3 bases, with 13 bases left in between. This CDR3 is CASSLTGAYYNEQFF. The CDR3 bases are TGTGCCAGCAGTTTAACGGGAGCGTACTACAATGAGCAGTTCTTC.